Listed here are 32 T cell receptor beta chains from one sample, sequenced in a study of graft-versus-host responses after intestinal transplantation. Using immunoSEQ multiplex PCR, the repertoire was profiled, and TCRdb retains in-frame clones only, with some absent. The profile shows roughly 23,000 clones, approximately 40% of them singletons. Each mixed lymphocyte reaction held some 200,000 CFSE-labeled responders and some 200,000 irradiated violet-dye-labeled stimulators. The starting material was alloreactive CD8+ T cells from a mixed lymphocyte reaction culture, obtained before transplantation. Subset: CFSE-low proliferating T cells sorted from approximately six-day pre-transplant mixed lymphocyte reaction (GvH or HvG direction). The origin of the receptors is a human patient who was an organ donor for intestinal transplantation.

This clone was detected only a few times. The chain recombines TRBV21-1 with TRBJ2-5. TRBV21-1 is noted as a pseudogene. CDR3 length: 15 residues. The CDR3 reads CASSYSAGGRETQYF. The CDR3 DNA reads TGTGCCAGCAGCTACAGCGCTGGGGGGCGTGAGACCCAGTACTTC.

This clone was seen a handful of times. The chain recombines TRBV9 with TRBJ2-1; 11 positions match TRBD2. V lost 3 bases and J lost 4; bases outside the gene matches: 6. This CDR3 has 16 amino acids. The germline CDR1 and CDR2 sequences are SGDLS and YYNGEE. The CDR3 coding sequence is TGTGCCAGCAGCGCCAGACTAGCGGGATTGTACAATGAGCAGTTCTTC. It specifies CASSARLAGLYNEQFF. Full variable domain (missing parts from reference TRBV9 and TRBJ2-1): DSGVTQTPKHLITATGQRVTLRCSPRSGDLSVYWYQQSLDQGLQFLIQYYNGEERAKGNILERFSAQQFPDLHSELNLSSLELGDSALYFCASSARLAGLYNEQFFGPGTRLTVL.

The chain uses TRBV2 and TRBJ2-3; D ambiguous. The germline V gene encodes CDR1 SNHLY and CDR2 FYNNEI. The CDR3 runs to 16 residues. Trimming left V 10 bases short and J 4 bases short, with 24 bases between. The CDR3: CATHPSPPEPADTQYF. Written as DNA, the CDR3 is TGTGCCACTCATCCATCACCCCCAGAGCCCGCAGATACGCAGTATTTT.

This chain connects TRBV9 to TRBJ2-5; D is possibly TRBD2 (5 bases). V was cut by 0 bases and J by 5 bases, with 11 bases left in between. Germline V lookup: CDR1 SGDLS, CDR2 YYNGEE. CDR3 length: 14 residues. The CDR3 loop reads CASSVGASWETQYF. For the CDR3, the DNA is TGTGCCAGCAGCGTAGGGGCTAGCTGGGAGACCCAGTACTTC.

The chain recombines TRBV7-6 with TRBJ1-6; a weak D match, TRBD1 (5 bases). The ends were cut back, 1 base at V and 10 bases at J, with 14 bases in the middle. This CDR3 has 15 residues. CDR1 and CDR2 (germline): SGHVS, FNYEAQ. The chain's CDR3 is CASSLVAGRASPLHF. CDR3 nucleotide sequence: TGTGCCAGCAGCTTAGTCGCAGGGCGAGCGTCACCCCTCCACTTT.

In this sample, this clone turned up a few times. V is TRBV5-6 and J is TRBJ2-7; tentative D call: TRBD2 (6 bases). The germline gives CDR1 SGHDT, CDR2 YYEEEE. The V end was cut by 2 bases, the J end by 6 bases, with 9 bases between. This CDR3 has 12 residues. CDR3 DNA sequence: TGTGCCAGCAGCTTCGGGACTTCCGAGCAGTACTTC. Translation gives CASSFGTSEQYF.

This clone was detected only once. V is TRBV11-2 and J is TRBJ2-5; perhaps TRBD1 as D (6 bases). The V end was cut by 5 bases, the J end by 5 bases, with 12 bases between. The CDR3 extends over 13 amino acids. Germline lookup yields CDR1 SGHAT and CDR2 FQNNGV. Here the CDR3 reads CASSVYRAETQYF. The CDR3 DNA reads as TGTGCCAGCAGCGTCTACAGGGCCGAGACCCAGTACTTC.

This sequence joins TRBV7-2 and TRBJ2-5; TRBD2 agrees at 11 bases. The CDR3 totals 18 residues. J lost 4 bases, V lost 1 base, and 11 bases had no gene match. Germline V gene sequence: CDR1 SGHTA, CDR2 FQGNSA. DNA of the CDR3: TGTGCCAGCAGCTTAGTTCCCCTAGCGGGAGGCCGGCGAGAGACCCAGTACTTC. Its translation: CASSLVPLAGGRRETQYF.

The J gene is TRBJ2-1, the V gene TRBV27; 9 bases line up with TRBD1. Germline CDR1 reads MNHEY; CDR2 reads SMNVEV (reference sequence). The CDR3 is 18 amino acids. V shed 5 bases and J 1 base; nucleotides not matched to a gene: 12. The CDR3 sequence: CASSNRDRVPLSYNEQFF. The CDR3 region has the DNA TGTGCCAGCAGTAACCGGGACAGGGTGCCTTTGTCCTACAATGAGCAGTTCTTC.

V is TRBV19 and J is TRBJ2-7; D possibly uses TRBD1 or TRBD2 (5 bases each). Germline V CDR1 and CDR2: LNHDA, SQIVND (reference sequence). The ends were cut back, 1 base at V and 0 bases at J, with 7 bases in the middle. This CDR3 comprises 14 residues. CDR3 nucleotide sequence: TGTGCCAGTAGTATAGCTGGGACCTCCTACGAGCAGTACTTC. Protein sequence: CASSIAGTSYEQYF.

This chain connects TRBV2 to TRBJ2-1, with a weak D call TRBD2 (6 bases). The CDR3 contains 16 residues. Germline values: CDR1 SNHLY, CDR2 FYNNEI. The V gene lost 1 base and the J gene lost 4 bases, with 14 bases spanning the gap. The CDR3 here is CASSEVYRETYNEQFF. The CDR3 region has the DNA TGTGCCAGCAGTGAAGTATACCGGGAGACTTACAATGAGCAGTTCTTC.

This sequence joins TRBV6-1 and TRBJ2-5; 11 bases fit TRBD2. J was trimmed by 0 bases and V by 8 bases; bases with no gene match: 5. CDR1 and CDR2 from the germline V gene are MNHNS and SASEGT. This CDR3 has 15 residues. Written as DNA, the CDR3 is TGTGCCAGCGGGACTAGCGGTTTGTACCAAGAGACCCAGTACTTC. This encodes CASGTSGLYQETQYF.

The rearrangement uses TRBV5-8 and TRBJ1-1, with 7 bases identical to TRBD1. V was clipped by 0 bases and J by 6 bases; unmatched bases: 5. From germline, CDR1 is SGHTS and CDR2 YDEGEE. The CDR3 has 14 amino acids. This CDR3 reads CASSLGQGGAEAFF. The DNA for the CDR3 is TGTGCCAGCAGCTTGGGCCAGGGGGGGGCTGAAGCTTTCTTT.

This clone was counted between two and nine times. The J gene is TRBJ2-3, the V gene TRBV6-6, with unresolved D. Germline V gene data show CDR1 as MNHNY and CDR2 as SVGAGI (reference sequence). The CDR3 is 14 residues long. V lost 2 bases, J lost 2 bases, and 8 bases lay in between. This CDR3 reads CASSYGPDTDTQYF. CDR3 in DNA: TGTGCCAGCAGTTACGGGCCCGACACAGATACGCAGTATTTT.

The CDR3 coding sequence is TGTGCCAGCAGTGACCCCGGGGGACTAGCGCTCTCCTACGAGCAGTACTTC. It yields the protein CASSDPGGLALSYEQYF. This chain connects TRBV2 to TRBJ2-7; the match to TRBD2 covers 10 bases. Trimming cost V 3 bases and J 0 bases; bases outside gene matches: 8. The CDR3 length is 17 residues. Germline V gives CDR1 SNHLY, CDR2 FYNNEI. Together with reference TRBV2 and TRBJ2-7, the CDR3 gives the full variable domain: EPEVTQTPSHQVTQMGQEVILRCVPISNHLYFYWYRQILGQKVEFLVSFYNNEISEKSEIFDDQFSVERPDGSNFTLKIRSTKLEDSAMYFCASSDPGGLALSYEQYFGPGTRLTVT.

The CDR3 DNA is TGTGCCAGCTCACCACCCGGGACAGGGGTGTTCCACGAGCAGTACTTC. This codes for CASSPPGTGVFHEQYF. J is TRBJ2-7 and V is TRBV18; 10 bases fit TRBD1. Trimming cost V 0 bases and J 5 bases; bases outside gene matches: 7. In germline, CDR1 is KGHSH, CDR2 LQKENI. The CDR3 loop spans 16 amino acids.

This clone has a handful of counts. The chain has TRBV6-6 and TRBJ2-7, with D unresolved. The CDR3 covers 12 residues. Germline V gene lookup returns CDR1 MNHNY and CDR2 SVGAGI (reference sequence). V lost 8 bases to trimming and J lost 2 bases, with 10 bases between them. The CDR3 nucleotides are TGTGCCAGCGGTCTCCGAGCCTACGAGCAGTACTTC. Translated, it gives CASGLRAYEQYF.

A few counts support this clone. The chain is built from TRBV18 and TRBJ1-2, with 9 bases fitting TRBD1. CDR1 is KGHSH, CDR2 LQKENI, per germline. The CDR3 extends over 15 amino acids. Trimming removed 3 bases from V and 2 bases from J; junction bases left unmatched: 4. The CDR3, as DNA: TGTGCCAGCTCACCGCGGACAGGGGAAAACTATGGCTACACCTTC. Protein product: CASSPRTGENYGYTF. Combining the CDR3 with reference TRBV18 and TRBJ1-2 gives the whole variable domain NAGVMQNPRHLVRRRGQEARLRCSPMKGHSHVYWYRQLPEEGLKFMVYLQKENIIDESGMPKERFSAEFPKEGPSILRIQQVVRGDSAAYFCASSPRTGENYGYTFGSGTRLTVV.

The chain couples TRBV7-6 to TRBJ2-3, with D possibly being TRBD1 (5 bases). Per germline, CDR1 SGHVS and CDR2 FNYEAQ. V gave up 0 bases and J gave up 0 bases, with 16 bases separating them. The CDR3 totals 18 residues. CDR3 bases: TGTGCCAGCAGCTTAGCGGTACAGGAAATAACTAGCACAGATACGCAGTATTTT. Its protein is CASSLAVQEITSTDTQYF.

This rearrangement joins TRBV6-6 to TRBJ2-7; D remains unclear. The CDR3 runs 13 residues. Germline assignment: CDR1 MNHNY and CDR2 SVGAGI (reference sequence). V dropped 0 bases and J dropped 7 bases, with 10 bases sitting between them. CDR3 coding DNA: TGTGCCAGCAGTTACTCGAAGAAGGAAGAGCAGTACTTC. This sequence encodes CASSYSKKEEQYF.

This clone came up a few times. The chain links TRBV9 to TRBJ2-7; TRBD2 is a possible D gene (5 bases). Germline loops: CDR1 SGDLS, CDR2 YYNGEE. The CDR3 runs to 12 residues. Trimming removed 2 bases from V and 6 bases from J, with 9 bases in between. Written as DNA, the CDR3 is TGTGCCAGCAGCGTCGGGATCGGCGAGCAGTACTTC. Translating it yields CASSVGIGEQYF.

Concerning this clone: The junction and the germline gene differ at one end; a read error may be behind it. V usage is TRBV4-3 and J usage is TRBJ1-5; TRBD1 agrees at 8 bases. The CDR3 contains 15 residues. Looked up from germline, CDR1 is LGHNA and CDR2 is YSLEER. The CDR3 here is CASSQDQGAQSAPAF. DNA for the CDR3: TGCGCCAGCAGCCAAGATCAGGGGGCGCAATCAGCCCCAGCATTT.

Concerning this clone: A much larger clone differs by one base, so this may be a read error. The chain employs TRBV7-9 and TRBJ1-1; the D is unclear. Germline V gene data show CDR1 as SEHNR and CDR2 as FQNEAQ (reference sequence). This CDR3 comprises 12 residues. The germline V and J ends were trimmed by 5 bases and 1 base, with 5 bases remaining between them. The CDR3 nucleotides are TGTGCCAGCAGCACACAGAACACTGAAGCTTTCTTT. Translated, it gives CASSTQNTEAFF.

This clone was counted between two and nine times. CDR3: CASSLTGHWDYGYTF. CDR3 coding DNA: TGTGCCAGCAGCTTAACGGGGCATTGGGACTATGGCTACACCTTC. The gene calls are TRBV7-3 and TRBJ1-2, with D perhaps TRBD1 (5 bases). CDR1 is SGHTA and CDR2 is FQGTGA in the germline V gene. The CDR3 has 15 amino acids. V dropped 0 bases and J dropped 3 bases, with 11 bases sitting between them.

The table lists this clone with a few counts. The gene calls are TRBV5-6 and TRBJ2-3, with D unclear. V lost 3 bases, J lost 1 base, and 3 bases lay in between. From germline, CDR1 is SGHDT and CDR2 YYEEEE. This CDR3 spans 12 amino acids. The CDR3 bases are TGTGCCAGCAGCTGGGGCACAGATACGCAGTATTTT. This translates into CASSWGTDTQYF.

The chain is built from TRBV29-1 and TRBJ1-1; D not resolved. The CDR3 is 15 amino acids. Germline assignment: CDR1 SQVTM and CDR2 ANQGSEA. The V gene lost 4 bases and the J gene lost 0 bases, with 15 bases spanning the gap. CDR3 DNA sequence: TGCAGCGTTGGTGTGGCGTCGGCCGTGAACACTGAAGCTTTCTTT. It is translated as CSVGVASAVNTEAFF.

The genes are TRBV19 and TRBJ2-7, with a weak D call TRBD1 (5 bases). The CDR3 consists of 13 residues. V lost 5 bases to trimming and J lost 6 bases, with 14 bases between them. Germline values: CDR1 LNHDA, CDR2 SQIVND (reference sequence). The chain's CDR3 is CASSFLGAAEQYF. The CDR3 DNA follows: TGTGCCAGTAGTTTCTTAGGGGCGGCCGAGCAGTACTTC.

The V call is TRBV7-3, the J call TRBJ2-1, with 11 nucleotides matching TRBD1. V lost 0 bases and J lost 6; bases outside the gene matches: 1. Germline V gives CDR1 SGHTA, CDR2 FQGTGA. This CDR3 has 15 residues. CDR3 nucleotides: TGTGCCAGCAGCTTAACCGGGACAGGGGGCAATGAGCAGTTCTTC. Translating it yields CASSLTGTGGNEQFF.

The V call is TRBV30, the J call TRBJ2-1; D perhaps matches TRBD2 (6 bases). Germline V CDR1 and CDR2: GTSNPN, SVGIG (reference sequence). This CDR3 is built from 12 residues. The ends were cut back, 0 bases at V and 8 bases at J, with 8 bases in the middle. This CDR3 reads CAWSVTSHEQFF. CDR3 DNA: TGTGCCTGGAGTGTTACTAGCCATGAGCAGTTCTTC.

This clone counts as medium-sized. The chain is built from TRBV5-4 and TRBJ2-1; 7 bases match TRBD2. There are 14 residues in the CDR3. Germline-derived CDR1 and CDR2 are SGHNT and YYREEE (reference sequence). V shed 0 bases and J 8 bases; nucleotides not matched to a gene: 5. CDR3 residues: CASSLGLAVDEQFF. The CDR3 bases are TGTGCCAGCAGCTTGGGACTAGCAGTCGATGAGCAGTTCTTC.

Details on this clone: This sample also contains other DNA sequences that code for the same CDR3. The chain recombines TRBV5-4 with TRBJ2-5; 9 bases align to TRBD2. In germline, CDR1 is SGHNT, CDR2 YYREEE (reference sequence). J gave up 5 bases and V 0 bases, and 2 bases lay outside the gene matches. This CDR3 is built from 14 residues. CDR3 sequence: CASSLGLAGETQYF. CDR3 DNA: TGTGCCAGCAGCTTGGGGCTAGCGGGGGAGACCCAGTACTTC. The entire variable domain, with the rest obtained from reference TRBV5-4 and TRBJ2-5, is as follows: ETGVTQSPTHLIKTRGQQVTLRCSSQSGHNTVSWYQQALGQGPQFIFQYYREEENGRGNFPPRFSGLQFPNYSSELNVNALELDDSALYLCASSLGLAGETQYFGPGTRLLVL.

This clone was seen a few times. V and J are TRBV5-1 and TRBJ2-3; no reliable D call. The germline V and J ends were trimmed by 2 bases and 0 bases, with 10 bases remaining between them. The length of the CDR3 is 15 residues. Germline CDR1 reads SGHRS; CDR2 reads YFSETQ. The chain's CDR3 is CASSFLRPSTDTQYF. In DNA form, the CDR3 reads TGCGCCAGCAGCTTTTTGCGGCCTAGCACAGATACGCAGTATTTT.